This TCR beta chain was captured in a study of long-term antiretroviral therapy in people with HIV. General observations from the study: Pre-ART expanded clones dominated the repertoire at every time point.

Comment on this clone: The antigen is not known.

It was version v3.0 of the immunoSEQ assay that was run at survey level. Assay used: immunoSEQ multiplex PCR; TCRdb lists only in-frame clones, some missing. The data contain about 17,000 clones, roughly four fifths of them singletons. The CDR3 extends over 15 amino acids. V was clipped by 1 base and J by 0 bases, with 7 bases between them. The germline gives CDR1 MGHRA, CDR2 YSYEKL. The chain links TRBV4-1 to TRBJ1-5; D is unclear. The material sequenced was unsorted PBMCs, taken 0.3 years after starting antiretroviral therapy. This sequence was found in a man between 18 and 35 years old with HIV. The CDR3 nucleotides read TGCGCCAGCAGCCAAGGGGATTATAGCAATCAGCCCCAGCATTTT. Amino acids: CASSQGDYSNQPQHF.